This T cell receptor (beta chain) was captured in a study of T cells after yellow fever vaccination. Study observations and caveats: From the bulk population, abundant clonotypes could contaminate and appear within FACS-sorted repertoires. Weaker, the secondary response peaked sooner, at day 5 versus 15.

Trimming pared 5 bases from V and 4 bases from J, leaving 12 bases between. This CDR3 is 14 amino acids long. In germline, CDR1 is LNHDA, CDR2 SQIVND (reference sequence). Universal primer sites and UMIs were introduced during 5'RACE template-switching synthesis of TCR cDNA. TCRdb called the 5' RACE reads again in MiXCR, with one record for every CDR3 protein. The table records 95,000 to 150,000 distinct CDR3 sequences, 6% to 8% of them present only once. Note on this clonotype: What it binds is not known.

The clonotype comes from a young man who received the YFV17D yellow fever vaccine. J is TRBJ1-5 and V is TRBV19; D possibly corresponds to TRBD1 (6 bases). The sequencing here drew on CD4+ T cells sorted from PBMCs, taken roughly 10 days after the first yellow fever vaccination. Written as DNA, the CDR3 is TGTGCCAGTAGTCCGGGGGGCTGGAATCAGCCCCAGCATTTT. This gives the protein CASSPGGWNQPQHF.